Presented here are 31 T cell receptor beta chains from one specimen sequenced in a study of cytomegalovirus exposure and HLA in healthy donors. Some clones are missing from TCRdb's copy, which holds only in-frame ones; the method was immunoSEQ multiplex PCR. The sample yields about 200,000 clones, around 88% seen once. The sequenced sample consisted of PBMCs. The source is a woman between 18 and 30 years old in good health and CMV-seronegative.

The sample holds many counts of this clone. V and J are TRBV4-3 and TRBJ2-2; 11 nucleotides match TRBD1. J was trimmed by 6 bases and V by 4 bases; bases with no gene match: 1. There are 14 residues in the CDR3. Germline CDR1 and CDR2: LGHNA and YSLEER. The CDR3 region has the DNA TGCGCCAGCAGCCGGGGACAGGGGGCCGGGGAGCTGTTTTTT. Its translation: CASSRGQGAGELFF.

The genes are TRBV9 and TRBJ2-1, with 14 bases fitting TRBD2. V lost 2 bases to trimming and J lost 2 bases; unmatched junction nucleotides: 6. Germline V gives CDR1 SGDLS, CDR2 YYNGEE. The length of the CDR3 is 18 residues. The CDR3 coding sequence is TGTGCCAGCAGCGTGGGACTAGCGGGAGTGGGGGCCTACAATGAGCAGTTCTTC. Amino acids: CASSVGLAGVGAYNEQFF.

The V call is TRBV14, the J call TRBJ2-1; no firm D call. V dropped 3 bases and J dropped 3 bases, with 3 bases sitting between them. Per the germline V gene, CDR1 is SGHDN and CDR2 is FVKESK. This CDR3 has 12 amino acids. The DNA for the CDR3 is TGTGCCAGCAGCCACGTCTACAATGAGCAGTTCTTC. Amino acid sequence: CASSHVYNEQFF.

CDR3 loop: CASSVEGYRVGTYEQYF. DNA for the CDR3: TGTGCCAGCAGCGTAGAAGGCTACAGGGTCGGCACCTACGAGCAGTACTTC. The chain uses TRBV9 and TRBJ2-7, with D perhaps TRBD1 (6 bases). The CDR3 is 17 residues long. Germline values: CDR1 SGDLS, CDR2 YYNGEE. Trimming stripped 0 bases from V and 2 bases from J, with 18 bases between.

The chain employs TRBV27 and TRBJ2-1; possibly TRBD2 for D (6 bases). Trimming shortened V by 6 bases and J by 4 bases, and 16 bases separated the two germline ends. Germline CDR1 reads MNHEY; CDR2 reads SMNVEV (reference sequence). This CDR3 has 15 amino acids. The CDR3 here is CASSRSGLQYNEQFF. Here the CDR3 DNA reads TGTGCCAGCAGCAGATCGGGACTCCAGTACAATGAGCAGTTCTTC.

The V call is TRBV6-1, the J call TRBJ1-2; D not resolved. Germline values: CDR1 MNHNS, CDR2 SASEGT. The CDR3 covers 11 residues. Trimming took 5 bases from V and 7 from J, leaving 8 bases between them. This CDR3 is CASSPPGGYTF. In nucleotides, the CDR3 is TGTGCCAGCAGTCCCCCGGGTGGCTACACCTTC.

This rearrangement joins TRBV7-6 to TRBJ2-1; 11 positions match TRBD2. The trim removed 5 bases at V and 7 bases at J, leaving 10 bases unmatched. Germline assignment: CDR1 SGHVS and CDR2 FNYEAQ. This CDR3 contains 16 residues. The CDR3 protein is CASSRQLAGVRNEQFF. CDR3 DNA: TGTGCCAGCAGCCGACAACTAGCGGGAGTCAGGAATGAGCAGTTCTTC.

The chain links TRBV28 to TRBJ2-4; D remains unclear. Germline CDR1 MDHEN, CDR2 SYDVKM. The CDR3 spans 12 residues. The V and J ends lost 5 bases and 8 bases respectively, with 10 bases between them. DNA of the CDR3: TGTGCCAGCAGTCCCGACTCACACATTCAGTACTTC. It yields the protein CASSPDSHIQYF.

On this clone: Other DNA sequences from this sample encode an identical CDR3 as well. V usage is TRBV4-1 and J usage is TRBJ1-1, with no clear D. The V end lost 1 base, the J end lost 0 bases, and 9 bases lay between the germline ends. The V gene's germline CDR1 is MGHRA and CDR2 YSYEKL. CDR3 size: 15 residues. Written as DNA, the CDR3 is TGCGCCAGCAGCCAAGCAGGCCTGGTGAACACTGAAGCTTTCTTT. Its translation: CASSQAGLVNTEAFF.

This clone was picked up a small number of times. The chain couples TRBV4-1 to TRBJ1-5; D gene ambiguous. Germline-derived CDR1 and CDR2 are MGHRA and YSYEKL. The germline V and J ends were trimmed by 4 bases and 7 bases, with 17 bases remaining between them. The CDR3 has 15 residues. Here the CDR3 DNA reads TGCGCCAGCAGCCCTTCGGTGAGGGAGGGCCAGCCCCAGCATTTT. Protein: CASSPSVREGQPQHF.

The rearrangement joins TRBV5-1 to TRBJ2-1; the D is unclear. Trimming shortened V by 1 base and J by 5 bases, and 22 bases separated the two germline ends. The CDR3 extends over 18 amino acids. The germline V gene encodes CDR1 SGHRS and CDR2 YFSETQ. The DNA of the CDR3 is TGCGCCAGCAGCTTGACCTACCGACCAGCCCCTCGGGACAATGAGCAGTTCTTC. Translation: CASSLTYRPAPRDNEQFF.

The rearrangement links TRBV27 to TRBJ2-2, with a possible D match to TRBD1 (6 bases). The CDR3 totals 15 residues. Germline-derived CDR1 and CDR2 are MNHEY and SMNVEV (reference sequence). V dropped 2 bases and J dropped 2 bases, with 9 bases sitting between them. The CDR3 DNA follows: TGTGCCAGCAGTTTAGGACAGTTAAACACCGGGGAGCTGTTTTTT. It encodes CASSLGQLNTGELFF.

This sequence joins TRBV29-1 and TRBJ2-5; 9 positions agree with TRBD2. The CDR3 is 15 residues long. Looked up from germline, CDR1 is SQVTM and CDR2 is ANQGSEA. V lost 6 bases, J lost 2 bases, and 10 bases stayed unmatched. Written as DNA, the CDR3 is TGCAGCGTAGGATGGACTAGCGATACTCAAGAGACCCAGTACTTC. It specifies CSVGWTSDTQETQYF.

The rearrangement joins TRBV6-1 to TRBJ1-5; D may be TRBD1 (5 bases). Germline lookup yields CDR1 MNHNS and CDR2 SASEGT. CDR3 length: 18 amino acids. V shed 3 bases and J shed 4 bases, with 22 bases lying between them. CDR3 region: CASSESGIGSFGNQPQHF. The DNA of the CDR3 is TGTGCCAGCAGTGAGTCAGGGATAGGGTCCTTCGGAAATCAGCCCCAGCATTTT.

This rearrangement joins TRBV19 to TRBJ2-5, with TRBD2 matching over 12 bases. The CDR3 extends over 16 amino acids. Trimming took 6 bases from V and 6 from J; bases not matched to a gene: 11. From germline, CDR1 is LNHDA and CDR2 SQIVND (reference sequence). CDR3 nucleotides: TGTGCCAGTAGCCAGTTGGGACTAGCGGGTGGAAAGACCCAGTACTTC. It yields the protein CASSQLGLAGGKTQYF. Looking up the rest from reference TRBV19 and TRBJ2-5 gives the full variable domain: DGGITQSPKYLFRKEGQNVTLSCEQNLNHDAMYWYRQDPGQGLRLIYYSQIVNDFQKGDIAEGYSVSREKKESFPLTVTSAQKNPTAFYLCASSQLGLAGGKTQYFGPGTRLLVL.

The chain couples TRBV9 to TRBJ1-1, with TRBD1 matching 8 bases. This CDR3 spans 14 amino acids. Per the germline V gene, CDR1 is SGDLS and CDR2 is YYNGEE. Germline trimming cut 3 bases from V and 5 bases from J; bases unmatched to any gene: 6. The CDR3 is CASSATGGSTEAFF. As DNA, the CDR3 is TGTGCCAGCAGCGCCACAGGGGGGAGTACTGAAGCTTTCTTT.

CDR3 nucleotides: TGTGCCAGCAGTTTAAGGCAGGGCTATACCTACGAGCAGTACTTC. This encodes CASSLRQGYTYEQYF. The chain links TRBV28 to TRBJ2-7, with D tentatively TRBD1 (5 bases). V was trimmed by 2 bases and J by 2 bases, leaving 13 bases between them. This CDR3 contains 15 residues. Germline assignment: CDR1 MDHEN and CDR2 SYDVKM.

The chain has TRBV6-1 and TRBJ2-3, with TRBD2 as a possible D gene (5 bases). The germline CDR1 and CDR2 sequences are MNHNS and SASEGT. V dropped 2 bases and J dropped 6 bases, with 15 bases sitting between them. The CDR3 runs 15 residues. Written as DNA, the CDR3 is TGTGCCAGCAGTGAACTCGGACTCCTTGGGGATACGCAGTATTTT. Amino acid sequence: CASSELGLLGDTQYF.

A single count supports this clone. The chain recombines TRBV5-6 with TRBJ2-5; a possible D gene is TRBD2 (5 bases). From germline, CDR1 is SGHDT and CDR2 YYEEEE. The V and J ends lost 3 bases and 1 base respectively, with 13 bases between them. The CDR3 spans 15 residues. CDR3 in amino acids: CASSSLALTQETQYF. The CDR3, as DNA: TGTGCCAGCAGCTCCCTAGCTCTGACCCAAGAGACCCAGTACTTC.

The CDR3 here is CASSLRVNLVWSYEQYF. CDR3 coding DNA: TGCGCCAGCAGCCTCAGGGTGAATCTTGTTTGGTCCTACGAGCAGTACTTC. The chain carries TRBV4-3 and TRBJ2-7; perhaps TRBD1 as D (5 bases). Germline CDR1 is LGHNA and CDR2 is YSLEER. The V and J ends lost 4 bases and 1 base respectively, with 20 bases between them. This CDR3 has 17 residues.

The J gene is TRBJ1-1, the V gene TRBV4-1; D might be TRBD1 (6 bases). The germline gives CDR1 MGHRA, CDR2 YSYEKL. CDR3 length: 17 amino acids. Trimming cost V 0 bases and J 11 bases, with 25 bases left between them. CDR3 sequence: CASSQERGWTPERGAFF. CDR3 coding DNA: TGCGCCAGCAGCCAAGAAAGGGGGTGGACCCCTGAGCGGGGGGCTTTCTTT.

The chain joins TRBV30 to TRBJ2-7; 14 bases line up with TRBD2. Germline V lookup: CDR1 GTSNPN, CDR2 SVGIG (reference sequence). J lost 5 bases, V lost 0 bases, and 3 bases had no gene match. The CDR3 sequence is 15 residues long. The CDR3 loop reads CAWSVGLAGGNEQYF. The CDR3 DNA follows: TGTGCCTGGAGTGTCGGACTAGCGGGAGGTAACGAGCAGTACTTC.

The chain employs TRBV28 and TRBJ1-2; 7 nucleotides agree with TRBD1. The CDR3 totals 16 residues. Looked up from germline, CDR1 is MDHEN and CDR2 is SYDVKM. Trimming at V came to 3 bases and at J to 7 bases, leaving 14 bases not matched to a gene. CDR3: CASSFTTGLGGSGYTF. The CDR3 nucleotides are TGTGCCAGCAGTTTCACGACAGGGTTGGGTGGGAGTGGCTACACCTTC.

The gene calls are TRBV28 and TRBJ2-7; TRBD1 might be the D (6 bases). Germline V gives CDR1 MDHEN, CDR2 SYDVKM. Trimming left V 5 bases short and J 2 bases short, with 13 bases between. This CDR3 is built from 14 residues. The CDR3 coding sequence is TGTGCCAGCAGTAGGACCGGGACACCCTACGAGCAGTACTTC. Translating it yields CASSRTGTPYEQYF.

The chain couples TRBV18 to TRBJ1-1; perhaps TRBD1 as D (6 bases). CDR1 and CDR2 from the germline V gene are KGHSH and LQKENI. The germline V and J ends were trimmed by 5 bases and 5 bases, with 21 bases remaining between them. The length of the CDR3 is 16 residues. The CDR3 DNA reads TGTGCCAGCTCAAACGAACAGGGAGCGGTATCTACTGAAGCTTTCTTT. Translating it yields CASSNEQGAVSTEAFF. Variable domain in full (rest from reference TRBV18 and TRBJ1-1): NAGVMQNPRHLVRRRGQEARLRCSPMKGHSHVYWYRQLPEEGLKFMVYLQKENIIDESGMPKERFSAEFPKEGPSILRIQQVVRGDSAAYFCASSNEQGAVSTEAFFGQGTRLTVV.

The rearrangement links TRBV9 to TRBJ2-7, with 7 bases identical to TRBD1. V lost 0 bases to trimming and J lost 4 bases; unmatched junction nucleotides: 7. The germline gives CDR1 SGDLS, CDR2 YYNGEE. CDR3 size: 15 residues. CDR3 bases: TGTGCCAGCAGCGTAGGGGACAGCAAACAGTACGAGCAGTACTTC. It is translated as CASSVGDSKQYEQYF.

The chain has TRBV11-2 and TRBJ1-4, with 9 bases fitting TRBD1. After removal of 5 bases from V and 5 bases from J, the junction contained 6 bases not matched to a gene. The CDR3 extends over 15 amino acids. Looked up from germline, CDR1 is SGHAT and CDR2 is FQNNGV. For the CDR3, the DNA is TGTGCCAGCAGCCCCTCGACAGGGGGAAATGAAAAACTGTTTTTT. It is translated as CASSPSTGGNEKLFF.

This clone was recorded a few times. This chain links TRBV7-9 with TRBJ2-7, with TRBD1 identical over 7 bases. CDR1 is SEHNR and CDR2 is FQNEAQ in the germline V gene (reference sequence). The CDR3 totals 15 residues. Trimming removed 5 bases from V and 3 bases from J; junction bases left unmatched: 10. The CDR3: CASSNQKGARYEQYF. In DNA form, the CDR3 reads TGTGCCAGCAGCAACCAAAAGGGGGCACGCTACGAGCAGTACTTC. Full variable domain (rest looked up from reference TRBV7-9 and TRBJ2-7): DTGVSQNPRHKITKRGQNVTFRCDPISEHNRLYWYRQTLGQGPEFLTYFQNEAQLEKSRLLSDRFSAERPKGSFSTLEIQRTEQGDSAMYLCASSNQKGARYEQYFGPGTRLTVT.

The V and J genes are TRBV5-1 and TRBJ2-1, with D perhaps TRBD1 (5 bases). The CDR3 is made up of 15 amino acids. Trimming took 4 bases from V and 3 from J, leaving 14 bases between them. The V gene's germline CDR1 is SGHRS and CDR2 YFSETQ. Written as DNA, the CDR3 is TGCGCCAGCAGCCTCAGGGTTTCTAGCTACAATGAGCAGTTCTTC. Translation: CASSLRVSSYNEQFF.

The chain recombines TRBV5-6 with TRBJ1-2; TRBD1 matches at 8 bases. The CDR3 contains 14 residues. V lost 5 bases and J lost 8; bases outside the gene matches: 11. Germline assignment: CDR1 SGHDT and CDR2 YYEEEE. CDR3 loop: CASRGPWTGTGYTF. CDR3 nucleotide sequence: TGTGCCAGCAGAGGGCCTTGGACAGGGACCGGCTACACCTTC.

This clone has a single count. The CDR3 DNA follows: TGTGCCATCAGTTCGACAGGAGGGGCCAACGTCCTGACTTTC. Protein sequence: CAISSTGGANVLTF. The chain joins TRBV10-3 to TRBJ2-6, with a tentative D call TRBD1 (6 bases). V shed 5 bases and J shed 4 bases, with 9 bases lying between them. The germline V gene encodes CDR1 ENHRY and CDR2 SYGVKD. The CDR3 is 14 residues long.